This note documents a single TCR beta chain sequence. What it recognizes is unknown. The data were obtained in a study of T cell responses to AZD1222 COVID-19 vaccine. General study points: The breadth and depth of Spike-specific TCRs increased once two AZD1222 doses had been given. Of the AZD1222 recipients, only five to seven were seropositive at baseline. Donors, mostly white British, included more females; clonal diversity was possibly underestimated.

The CDR3 length is 17 residues. From germline, CDR1 is SNHLY and CDR2 FYNNEI. The germline V and J ends were trimmed by 5 bases and 0 bases, with 17 bases remaining between them. The method was immunoSEQ multiplex PCR; TCRdb's version includes in-frame clones alone and lacks a portion of them. Of roughly 90,000 clones listed, 80% to 90% are singletons. Sequencing used peripheral blood, obtained on day 0 of AZD1222 vaccination. This sequence was found in an adult in good health. The chain has TRBV2 and TRBJ1-3, with no clear D. The CDR3 DNA sequence: TGTGCCAGCAGTCAGTCCACCAGGAGGACCTCTGGAAACACCATATATTTT. The encoded protein is CASSQSTRRTSGNTIYF.